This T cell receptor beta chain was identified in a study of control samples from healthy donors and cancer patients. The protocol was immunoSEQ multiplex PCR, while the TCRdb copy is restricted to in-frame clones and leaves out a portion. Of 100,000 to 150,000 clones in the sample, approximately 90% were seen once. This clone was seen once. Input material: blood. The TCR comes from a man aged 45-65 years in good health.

The CDR3 nucleotides are TGTGCCAGCAGTGATCGACGCAGAGCTAACTATGGCTACACCTTC. As protein: CASSDRRRANYGYTF. V is TRBV7-8 and J is TRBJ1-2; D not certain. The length of the CDR3 is 15 residues. Germline CDR1 SGHVS, CDR2 FQNEAQ. Trimming took off 6 bases at V and 0 bases at J, with 14 bases between the two ends.